These 11 T cell receptor beta chains share one sample of origin, sequenced in a study of T cells in placental villitis. Amplification of TCR-beta CDR3 regions from genomic DNA was performed with the immunoSEQ v4 bias-controlled multiplex PCR assay, which was run blinded to group allocation. As stored in TCRdb, this immuneACCESS dataset retains in-frame rearrangements with V and J assigned. A fraction of the clones does not appear; measured against another copy, unresolved V genes explain less than half of the discrepancy, and the remainder lacks a known reason. This sample comprises around 3,100 clones, 60% to 80% of them detected only once. The ten largest account for 17% of the sample. Material: placental tissue containing maternal and fetal cells. These TCRs come from a human patient with infectious villitis; the placental T cells may come from both mother and fetus.

The CDR3 DNA reads as TGTGCCATCAGTATAGACAATGAGCAGTTCTTC. Translation gives CAISIDNEQFF. The chain joins TRBV10-3 to TRBJ2-1; D ambiguous. This CDR3 spans 11 amino acids. Germline-derived CDR1 and CDR2 are ENHRY and SYGVKD. V gave up 5 bases and J gave up 5 bases, with 4 bases separating them.

CDR3: CASSPGTPTFHRMSEQYF. CDR3 DNA: TGTGCCAGCAGCCCCGGGACACCGACCTTTCATCGGATGTCCGAGCAGTACTTC. The rearrangement joins TRBV5-4 to TRBJ2-7; tentative D call: TRBD1 (6 bases). Between the trimmed V and J ends, which lost 4 bases and 6 bases, there was a span of 29 bases. The CDR3 totals 18 residues. CDR1 is SGHNT, CDR2 YYREEE, per germline (reference sequence).

J is TRBJ1-1 and V is TRBV10-2; the D is unclear. The CDR3 sequence is 11 residues long. CDR1 and CDR2 (germline): WSHSY, SAAADI. V dropped 8 bases and J dropped 6 bases, with 10 bases sitting between them. In nucleotides, the CDR3 is TGCGCCAGCGTGGGAGGGTCTGAAGCTTTCTTT. The encoded protein is CASVGGSEAFF.

A note on this clone: Other DNA sequences in the same sample also yield this CDR3. The V call is TRBV12-5, the J call TRBJ2-1; D unresolved. The CDR3 spans 16 residues. Germline-derived CDR1 and CDR2 are LGHNT and FRNRAP. Trimming took 2 bases from V and 4 from J, leaving 15 bases between them. In nucleotides, the CDR3 is TGTGCTAGTGGTTTGTTCCCCGTGGATAGTTACAATGAGCAGTTCTTC. This sequence encodes CASGLFPVDSYNEQFF.

The gene calls are TRBV5-1 and TRBJ2-7, with a possible D match to TRBD1 (5 bases). CDR1 is SGHRS, CDR2 YFSETQ, per germline. V was cut by 0 bases and J by 2 bases, with 12 bases left in between. This CDR3 has 15 residues. CDR3 sequence: CASSLETEPAYEQYF. The CDR3 DNA is TGCGCCAGCAGCTTGGAGACAGAGCCGGCCTACGAGCAGTACTTC.

The chain carries TRBV24-1 and TRBJ2-2; D not certain. From germline, CDR1 is KGHDR and CDR2 SFDVKD. Trimming stripped 4 bases from V and 6 bases from J, with 8 bases between. This CDR3 is built from 13 residues. The CDR3 region has the DNA TGTGCCACCAGTGACCCCCCATCCGGGGAGCTGTTTTTT. This encodes CATSDPPSGELFF.

Here the CDR3 reads CASSVPSGGLTGELFF. The CDR3 nucleotides read TGTGCCAGCAGCGTCCCTAGCGGGGGCCTAACCGGGGAGCTGTTTTTT. The chain has TRBV9 and TRBJ2-2; 10 nucleotides align to TRBD2. J was trimmed by 5 bases and V by 2 bases; bases with no gene match: 6. CDR1 is SGDLS and CDR2 is YYNGEE in the germline V gene. There are 16 residues in the CDR3.

The chain links TRBV12-3 or TRBV12-4 to TRBJ2-3, with 7 bases that match TRBD1. This CDR3 spans 13 amino acids. V shed 10 bases and J 5 bases; nucleotides not matched to a gene: 9. The CDR3: CANTPTGRDTQYF. The CDR3 bases are TGTGCCAACACTCCGACAGGGAGAGATACGCAGTATTTT.

V and J are TRBV5-5 and TRBJ2-7, with D tentatively TRBD2 (7 bases). Trimming stripped 4 bases from V and 5 bases from J, with 19 bases between. The CDR3 length is 15 residues. Germline-derived CDR1 and CDR2 are SGHKS and YYEKEE (reference sequence). The CDR3 sequence is CASSPGAGAWDEQYF. The DNA of the CDR3 is TGTGCCAGCAGCCCGGGGGCGGGGGCGTGGGACGAGCAGTACTTC.

The chain employs TRBV7-6 and TRBJ1-5; D ambiguous. The CDR3 has 13 residues. The germline V gene has CDR1 SGHVS and CDR2 FNYEAQ. V was pared by 5 bases and J by 4 bases, with 9 bases between. DNA of the CDR3: TGTGCCAGCAGCATCCAGATTAATCAGCCCCAGCATTTT. Protein: CASSIQINQPQHF.

This clone has just a few counts. This chain uses TRBV14 with TRBJ1-1; no clear D gene. The V and J ends lost 4 bases and 1 base respectively, with 7 bases between them. The CDR3 consists of 13 residues. Germline-derived CDR1 and CDR2 are SGHDN and FVKESK. The CDR3 here is CASSLKWNTEAFF. CDR3 DNA sequence: TGTGCCAGCAGCCTTAAATGGAACACTGAAGCTTTCTTT.